Presented here are 27 T cell receptor beta chains from one specimen sequenced in a study of T-cell reconstitution after alpha-beta-depleted transplantation in children. Molecular barcoding with unique molecular identifiers was used for the TCRbeta library. In TCRdb, the PCR reads were re-called with MiXCR into one record per CDR3 protein. The sample includes under 850,000 distinct CDR3 sequences, around 14% of them seen just once. This sample comprised PBMCs, obtained before TCRalphabeta/CD19-depleted stem cell transplant. The receptor set was obtained from a girl aged 2 to 9 with congenital amegakaryocytic thrombocytopenia, due to receive a stem cell transplant.

The V and J genes are TRBV10-3 and TRBJ2-1; the match to TRBD2 covers 11 bases. J gave up 7 bases and V 10 bases, and 12 bases lay outside the gene matches. Germline CDR1 and CDR2: ENHRY and SYGVKD. This CDR3 has 15 residues. The CDR3 DNA reads TGTGCCACCTTCTGGGCTAGCGGGAGGTGGAATGAGCAGTTCTTC. Amino acids: CATFWASGRWNEQFF.

Concerning this clonotype: A single base separates this from a much larger clone, so it may be a read error. The chain is built from TRBV11-2 and TRBJ2-7, with D unclear. This CDR3 contains 9 residues. Germline CDR1 SGHAT, CDR2 FQNNGV. Between the trimmed V and J ends, which lost 6 bases and 4 bases, there was a span of 1 base. CDR3 sequence: CASRYEQYF. DNA of the CDR3: TGTGCCAGCAGATACGAGCAGTACTTC. Complete variable domain (other parts from reference TRBV11-2 and TRBJ2-7): EAGVAQSPRYKIIEKRQSVAFWCNPISGHATLYWYQQILGQGPKLLIQFQNNGVVDDSQLPKDRFSAERLKGVDSTLKIQPAKLEDSAVYLCASRYEQYFGPGTRLTVT.

This clonotype was recorded at least ten times. V is TRBV28 and J is TRBJ2-7; D gene uncertain. The V end was cut by 3 bases, the J end by 0 bases, with 9 bases between. The CDR3 loop spans 14 amino acids. CDR1 and CDR2 (germline): MDHEN, SYDVKM. CDR3 nucleotide sequence: TGTGCCAGCAGTTTCTATCCTGGCTCCTACGAGCAGTACTTC. This sequence encodes CASSFYPGSYEQYF.

This chain joins TRBV5-1 and TRBJ2-3, with D unclear. The CDR3 loop spans 16 amino acids. Germline CDR1 is SGHRS and CDR2 is YFSETQ. Trimming shortened V by 4 bases and J by 0 bases, and 15 bases separated the two germline ends. The CDR3 region has the DNA TGCGCCAGCAGCCGACTCGGACCGGCTAGCACAGATACGCAGTATTTT. The encoded protein is CASSRLGPASTDTQYF. Filled out from reference TRBV5-1 and TRBJ2-3, the complete variable domain reads KAGVTQTPRYLIKTRGQQVTLSCSPISGHRSVSWYQQTPGQGLQFLFEYFSETQRNKGNFPGRFSGRQFSNSRSEMNVSTLELGDSALYLCASSRLGPASTDTQYFGPGTRLTVL.

In this sample, this clonotype turned up a few times. The chain joins TRBV2 to TRBJ2-6, with 11 bases that match TRBD2. Germline V lookup: CDR1 SNHLY, CDR2 FYNNEI. The CDR3 is made up of 17 amino acids. V dropped 3 bases and J dropped 2; count of bases not matched to a gene: 3. CDR3 region: CASSDLAGGPGANVLTF. The CDR3 bases are TGTGCCAGCAGTGATCTAGCGGGAGGCCCTGGGGCCAACGTCCTGACTTTC.

Many counts were recorded for this clonotype. This chain uses TRBV20-1 with TRBJ2-4, with a possible D match to TRBD2 (5 bases). CDR1 and CDR2 (germline): DFQATT, SNEGSKA (reference sequence). Between the trimmed V and J ends, which lost 3 bases and 4 bases, there was a span of 10 bases. This CDR3 region has 13 residues. CDR3 region: CSARGDTKNIQYF. In nucleotides, the CDR3 is TGCAGTGCTAGGGGAGACACAAAAAACATTCAGTACTTC.

The chain joins TRBV6-1 to TRBJ2-2; tentatively, D is TRBD1 (5 bases). Germline loops: CDR1 MNHNS, CDR2 SASEGT. V was trimmed by 4 bases and J by 1 base, leaving 16 bases between them. The CDR3 spans 17 residues. This chain's CDR3 is CASSGALGRENTGELFF. DNA of the CDR3: TGTGCCAGCAGTGGGGCTCTGGGCAGGGAGAACACCGGGGAGCTGTTTTTT.

This chain connects TRBV3-1 to TRBJ2-1; D gene unclear. Trimming removed 2 bases at V and 5 bases at J, with 10 bases between. The CDR3 runs to 14 residues. Germline loops: CDR1 LGHDT, CDR2 YNNKEL (reference sequence). This CDR3 is CASSQILKDNEQFF. As DNA, the CDR3 is TGTGCCAGCAGCCAAATACTAAAGGACAATGAGCAGTTCTTC.

The rearrangement uses TRBV5-1 and TRBJ2-1; 9 bases match TRBD2. There are 14 residues in the CDR3. Germline lookup yields CDR1 SGHRS and CDR2 YFSETQ. V shed 5 bases and J 8 bases; nucleotides not matched to a gene: 8. The CDR3 sequence is CASSVVSGRYEQFF. CDR3 nucleotides: TGCGCCAGCAGTGTAGTTAGCGGGAGATATGAGCAGTTCTTC. The full variable domain, in which reference TRBV5-1 and TRBJ2-1 provide the parts outside the CDR3, is KAGVTQTPRYLIKTRGQQVTLSCSPISGHRSVSWYQQTPGQGLQFLFEYFSETQRNKGNFPGRFSGRQFSNSRSEMNVSTLELGDSALYLCASSVVSGRYEQFFGPGTRLTVL.

This clonotype occurred a few times. J is TRBJ2-7 and V is TRBV4-1, with TRBD2 matching over 12 bases. This CDR3 has 15 residues. V shed 8 bases, J shed 7 bases, and the junction held 12 bases outside the gene matches. Germline V gene sequence: CDR1 MGHRA, CDR2 YSYEKL. The CDR3 nucleotides are TGCGCCAGCGGGCTGACTAGCGGGAGCGGGGATGAGCAGTACTTC. This sequence encodes CASGLTSGSGDEQYF.

This clonotype was found many times. This chain joins TRBV20-1 and TRBJ1-5; D is undetermined. V lost 3 bases, J lost 5 bases, and 14 bases lay in between. The V gene's germline CDR1 is DFQATT and CDR2 SNEGSKA (reference sequence). This CDR3 is built from 14 residues. The DNA of the CDR3 is TGCAGTGCTAGGTCCGGTATCGGGCATCAGCCCCAGCATTTT. Translation gives CSARSGIGHQPQHF.

V and J are TRBV7-9 and TRBJ2-5, with D possibly being TRBD2 (5 bases). CDR3 length: 14 amino acids. Germline CDR1 SEHNR, CDR2 FQNEAQ (reference sequence). V was cut by 5 bases and J by 5 bases, with 15 bases left in between. The CDR3 loop reads CASSPRLRGETQYF. CDR3 coding DNA: TGTGCCAGCAGCCCCCGTCTCCGAGGGGAGACCCAGTACTTC.

The V call is TRBV10-3, the J call TRBJ2-1; maybe TRBD2 (5 bases). This CDR3 spans 18 amino acids. Germline V gene data show CDR1 as ENHRY and CDR2 as SYGVKD. Trimming shortened V by 6 bases and J by 6 bases, and 27 bases separated the two germline ends. The CDR3 nucleotides read TGTGCCATCAGCCCCCGGAGGAGATCGTGGGAGTACTTCAATGAGCAGTTCTTC. This gives the protein CAISPRRRSWEYFNEQFF.

This clonotype was recorded many times. The CDR3 bases are TGCGCCAGCAGCCTCGAAACGGGTAGGACCTCCTACGAGCAGTACTTC. Translated: CASSLETGRTSYEQYF. The chain carries TRBV4-1 and TRBJ2-7; no clear D gene. CDR3 length: 16 residues. The V gene's germline CDR1 is MGHRA and CDR2 YSYEKL. V gave up 4 bases and J gave up 0 bases, with 16 bases separating them.

This clonotype was counted many times. The chain carries TRBV28 and TRBJ2-7; D perhaps matches TRBD1 (6 bases). Per germline, CDR1 MDHEN and CDR2 SYDVKM. The CDR3 totals 14 residues. Trimming left V 2 bases short and J 0 bases short, with 8 bases between. CDR3 sequence: CASSLRDNSYEQYF. CDR3 bases: TGTGCCAGCAGTTTACGGGACAACTCCTACGAGCAGTACTTC.

The chain joins TRBV7-9 to TRBJ2-7; D remains unclear. Trimming took off 5 bases at V and 1 base at J, with 15 bases between the two ends. Germline-derived CDR1 and CDR2 are SEHNR and FQNEAQ (reference sequence). The CDR3 runs 15 residues. The CDR3 sequence is CASSPSLETSYEQYF. In DNA, the CDR3 is TGTGCCAGCAGCCCCAGCCTGGAGACTTCCTACGAGCAGTACTTC.

The V call is TRBV10-3, the J call TRBJ2-5; possibly TRBD1 for D (5 bases). The CDR3 runs to 14 residues. Trimming shortened V by 2 bases and J by 4 bases, and 11 bases separated the two germline ends. The germline gives CDR1 ENHRY, CDR2 SYGVKD. The CDR3 nucleotides are TGTGCCATCAGTGAGGTTCAGGGCCTAGAGACCCAGTACTTC. It yields the protein CAISEVQGLETQYF.

This clonotype was observed many times. The chain employs TRBV11-2 and TRBJ1-2, with D possibly matching TRBD1 (6 bases). The CDR3 is 16 amino acids. Between the trimmed V and J ends, which lost 3 bases and 5 bases, there was a span of 19 bases. Germline V gene data show CDR1 as SGHAT and CDR2 as FQNNGV. The CDR3 loop is CASSFLRDTYTYGYTF. The CDR3 region has the DNA TGTGCCAGCAGCTTCCTCCGGGACACATATACATATGGCTACACCTTC.

This clonotype was counted many times. The chain has TRBV12-3 or TRBV12-4 and TRBJ2-3, with a possible D match to TRBD2 (5 bases). V gave up 5 bases and J gave up 10 bases, with 13 bases separating them. This CDR3 is 12 amino acids long. The CDR3 region has the DNA TGTGCCAGCAGTCCGGTGAGGGCCTCGCAGTATTTT. It specifies CASSPVRASQYF.

The table lists this clonotype with many counts. This chain connects TRBV27 to TRBJ2-1; D unresolved. Trimming stripped 5 bases from V and 6 bases from J, with 8 bases between. The CDR3 spans 12 residues. The germline V gene has CDR1 MNHEY and CDR2 SMNVEV (reference sequence). The CDR3 loop is CASSHRSNEQFF. The CDR3 bases are TGTGCCAGCAGTCATAGATCCAATGAGCAGTTCTTC.

This clonotype was detected ten times or more. CDR3 region: CSARGGLAGVTEQFF. As DNA, the CDR3 is TGCAGTGCTAGAGGGGGACTAGCGGGAGTTACTGAGCAGTTCTTC. The rearrangement links TRBV20-1 to TRBJ2-1, with TRBD2 identical over 14 bases. The CDR3 contains 15 residues. Trimming took 1 base from V and 9 from J; bases not matched to a gene: 5. The V gene's germline CDR1 is DFQATT and CDR2 SNEGSKA (reference sequence).

The rearrangement joins TRBV6-1 to TRBJ2-3, with TRBD2 matching 10 bases. J gave up 4 bases and V 5 bases, and 12 bases lay outside the gene matches. The germline V gene has CDR1 MNHNS and CDR2 SASEGT. The CDR3 runs to 17 residues. The CDR3: CASSPPALAGVADTQYF. CDR3 bases: TGTGCCAGCAGTCCCCCCGCTCTAGCGGGAGTTGCAGATACGCAGTATTTT.

This clonotype was detected many times. The CDR3 region is CASSLAGFGSGYNEQFF. CDR3 coding DNA: TGTGCCAGCAGCTTAGCGGGCTTCGGGAGCGGATACAATGAGCAGTTCTTC. The genes are TRBV7-9 and TRBJ2-1, with D possibly being TRBD2 (6 bases). Trimming took 0 bases from V and 4 from J, leaving 16 bases between them. Germline loops: CDR1 SEHNR, CDR2 FQNEAQ (reference sequence). The CDR3 extends over 17 amino acids.

This clonotype was detected many times. The chain links TRBV24-1 to TRBJ2-5; 9 nucleotides align to TRBD2. V lost 1 base and J lost 5; bases outside the gene matches: 16. The CDR3 totals 19 residues. Germline V gives CDR1 KGHDR, CDR2 SFDVKD. CDR3: CATSDFSRREGLETETQYF. CDR3 nucleotides: TGTGCCACCAGTGATTTTAGCCGGCGGGAGGGCCTGGAGACGGAGACCCAGTACTTC.

There are many counts of this clonotype. This rearrangement joins TRBV20-1 to TRBJ2-1; 7 bases align to TRBD2. Germline-derived CDR1 and CDR2 are DFQATT and SNEGSKA (reference sequence). Trimming took 2 bases from V and 7 from J; bases not matched to a gene: 8. This CDR3 contains 14 residues. The DNA for the CDR3 is TGCAGTGCTAGACCCTCTAGCGGCCGAAATGAGCAGTTCTTC. Its protein is CSARPSSGRNEQFF.

In its sample, this clonotype was seen many times. The J gene is TRBJ1-6, the V gene TRBV7-9; the match to TRBD1 covers 7 bases. The CDR3 is made up of 15 amino acids. The trim removed 4 bases at V and 5 bases at J, leaving 5 bases unmatched. Germline CDR1 is SEHNR and CDR2 is FQNEAQ (reference sequence). This CDR3 is CASSSTGADNSPLHF. CDR3 bases: TGTGCCAGCAGCTCTACAGGGGCGGATAATTCACCCCTCCACTTT.

This chain links TRBV7-9 with TRBJ2-7; D gene ambiguous. V dropped 5 bases and J dropped 3 bases, with 11 bases sitting between them. Germline lookup yields CDR1 SEHNR and CDR2 FQNEAQ (reference sequence). The CDR3 loop spans 13 amino acids. CDR3: CASSPASDYEQYF. The CDR3 nucleotides are TGTGCCAGCAGCCCAGCCTCAGACTACGAGCAGTACTTC.